This TCR beta chain originates from a study of cytomegalovirus exposure and HLA in healthy donors. Study results and limitations: Most subjects' HLA-A and HLA-B alleles were reportedly predicted from TCR beta sequences. Other equally common chains were less clonally expanded than HLA-associated TCR beta chains, a later analysis showed. An analysis that came later showed most CMV-associated TCR beta chains appearing HLA-restricted. In an earlier analysis, productive rearrangement rates for most beta V segments clustered near 87% or 30%.

The PCR contained 60 Vbeta and 13 Jbeta primers. Produced via immunoSEQ multiplex PCR; TCRdb's table is partial and in-frame only. The sample lists about 180,000 clones; roughly 85% were seen once. J gave up 7 bases and V 2 bases, and 6 bases lay outside the gene matches. There are 16 residues in the CDR3. Germline CDR1 and CDR2: LNHDA and SQIVND (reference sequence). Note on this clone: Its antigen is unknown.

This clonotype was sampled from a woman in her thirties or forties in good health and CMV-seronegative. V is TRBV19 and J is TRBJ1-4, with TRBD1 matching over 11 bases. Sequenced: PBMCs. CDR3 protein: CASSIPSGTGGEKLFF. CDR3 coding DNA: TGTGCCAGTAGTATACCGTCCGGGACAGGGGGTGAAAAACTGTTTTTT. The complete variable domain, with remaining parts taken from reference TRBV19 and TRBJ1-4, reads DGGITQSPKYLFRKEGQNVTLSCEQNLNHDAMYWYRQDPGQGLRLIYYSQIVNDFQKGDIAEGYSVSREKKESFPLTVTSAQKNPTAFYLCASSIPSGTGGEKLFFGSGTQLSVL.